This T cell receptor beta chain was identified in a study of monozygotic twins with cystic fibrosis. Findings and limits, study-wide: Low clonality (median roughly 0.0099) suggested a mostly naive repertoire. J usage was most co-twin-similar in 8 of 16 pairs, V in 13.

Regarding this clone: What it binds is not known.

Sequencing used immunoSEQ multiplex PCR; TCRdb keeps in-frame clones, though not all of them. The sample contains around 36,000 clones, approximately 67% of which appear only once. The CDR3 runs 15 residues. Germline V gene data show CDR1 as KGHSH and CDR2 as LQKENI. The V segment lost 2 bases and the J segment 4 bases; nucleotides outside the gene matches: 8. J is TRBJ2-7 and V is TRBV18, with 7 positions matching TRBD2. Material for sequencing was blood. The TCR originated in a girl under 18 with cystic fibrosis. CDR3 DNA: TGTGCCAGCTCACCAATGGTAGCGGGTCTATACGAGCAGTACTTC. It codes for CASSPMVAGLYEQYF.